These 28 T cell receptor beta chains share one sample of origin, sequenced in a study of blood T cell repertoires in COVID-19. The table came from immunoSEQ multiplex PCR; TCRdb's copy has only in-frame clones and leaves some out. The table records approximately 230,000 clones, 80% to 90% of them present only once. Source material: peripheral blood. These receptors were obtained from a young man who had recovered from COVID-19.

V usage is TRBV11-2 and J usage is TRBJ2-3, with 12 bases matching TRBD2. J gave up 0 bases and V 5 bases, and 6 bases lay outside the gene matches. Germline V gives CDR1 SGHAT, CDR2 FQNNGV. CDR3 length: 17 amino acids. The CDR3 spells CASSRRTSGDSTDTQYF. The CDR3 DNA reads TGTGCCAGCAGCCGCCGGACTAGCGGGGATAGCACAGATACGCAGTATTTT.

V is TRBV25-1 and J is TRBJ1-1; D is ambiguous. Trimming took 9 bases from V and 5 from J, leaving 22 bases between them. Germline assignment: CDR1 MGHDK and CDR2 SYGVNS. There are 15 residues in the CDR3. The CDR3 sequence is CASSLGRWGETEAFF. The CDR3 DNA is TGTGCCAGTTCTTTAGGACGGTGGGGAGAGACTGAAGCTTTCTTT.

CDR3 nucleotide sequence: TGTGCCAGCAGCACCGGACAGGCTAACTATGGCTACACCTTC. Its translation: CASSTGQANYGYTF. The genes are TRBV9 and TRBJ1-2; TRBD1 matches at 7 bases. The germline CDR1 and CDR2 sequences are SGDLS and YYNGEE. The CDR3 loop spans 14 amino acids. After removal of 4 bases from V and 0 bases from J, the junction contained 3 bases not matched to a gene.

This clone has just a few counts. J is TRBJ1-2 and V is TRBV7-8; D might be TRBD1 (5 bases). With 8 bases removed from V and 4 bases from J, the gap between germline ends came to 14 bases. Per germline, CDR1 SGHVS and CDR2 FQNEAQ. This CDR3 contains 13 residues. DNA of the CDR3: TGTGCCAGCGGAACCCGCCAGGGCTATGGCTACACCTTC. It yields the protein CASGTRQGYGYTF.

The CDR3 reads CASSIRPGGNEQFF. The CDR3 region has the DNA TGTGCCAGTAGTATTCGGCCGGGGGGGAATGAGCAGTTCTTC. The V gene is TRBV19, the J gene TRBJ2-1; 8 nucleotides agree with TRBD2. J was trimmed by 7 bases and V by 3 bases; bases with no gene match: 5. Per the germline V gene, CDR1 is LNHDA and CDR2 is SQIVND (reference sequence). The CDR3 contains 14 residues.

J is TRBJ2-5 and V is TRBV5-1, with D possibly being TRBD1 (6 bases). This CDR3 has 14 residues. V lost 1 base and J 5 bases, leaving 12 bases between the germline ends. Germline V CDR1 and CDR2: SGHRS, YFSETQ. The DNA of the CDR3 is TGCGCCAGCAGCTTGTGGCAGGGGCCTGAGACCCAGTACTTC. It encodes CASSLWQGPETQYF.

The V call is TRBV13, the J call TRBJ2-3; TRBD2 matches 12 bases. The CDR3 has 18 amino acids. The V segment lost 5 bases and the J segment 0 bases; nucleotides outside the gene matches: 9. Per germline, CDR1 PRHDT and CDR2 FYEKMQ (reference sequence). In DNA form, the CDR3 reads TGTGCCAGCAGCATGAGACTAGCGGGGGCGATAAGCACAGATACGCAGTATTTT. The encoded protein is CASSMRLAGAISTDTQYF.

The chain employs TRBV6-6 and TRBJ1-6, with D possibly matching TRBD1 (5 bases). CDR1 and CDR2 from the germline V gene are MNHNY and SVGAGI (reference sequence). The CDR3 loop spans 14 amino acids. The V end lost 5 bases, the J end lost 10 bases, and 15 bases lay between the germline ends. The CDR3 loop reads CASSMRGEDSPLHF. As DNA, the CDR3 is TGTGCCAGCAGTATGCGGGGCGAAGACTCACCCCTCCACTTT.

This clone was observed a handful of times. The V and J genes are TRBV2 and TRBJ1-2; D gene uncertain. CDR3 length equals 13 residues. The ends were cut back, 4 bases at V and 4 bases at J, with 10 bases in the middle. Germline V CDR1 and CDR2: SNHLY, FYNNEI. DNA for the CDR3: TGTGCCAGCAGTGTAACTTCCTCCTATGGCTACACCTTC. Its translation: CASSVTSSYGYTF.

The gene calls are TRBV9 and TRBJ2-1; TRBD1 is a possible D gene (6 bases). Per the germline V gene, CDR1 is SGDLS and CDR2 is YYNGEE. V gave up 3 bases and J gave up 4 bases, with 14 bases separating them. The CDR3 spans 15 residues. The CDR3 DNA follows: TGTGCCAGCAGCGCCCCCCCCGGGACATACAATGAGCAGTTCTTC. Its translation: CASSAPPGTYNEQFF.

The chain combines TRBV29-1 with TRBJ2-5, with TRBD1 identical over 9 bases. This CDR3 spans 11 amino acids. Per the germline V gene, CDR1 is SQVTM and CDR2 is ANQGSEA. The CDR3 loop is CSYRGLETQYF. The CDR3, as DNA: TGCAGTTACAGGGGGCTGGAGACCCAGTACTTC.

The CDR3, as DNA: TGTGCCAGCAGCCAAGATGATGGGGCTGGCACAGATACGCAGTATTTT. It yields the protein CASSQDDGAGTDTQYF. V and J are TRBV14 and TRBJ2-3, with a possible D match to TRBD1 (5 bases). Trimming removed 0 bases from V and 1 base from J, with 11 bases in between. Germline CDR1 is SGHDN and CDR2 is FVKESK. The CDR3 consists of 16 residues.

The V gene is TRBV4-1, the J gene TRBJ1-4; 7 nucleotides align to TRBD1. CDR3 length: 16 amino acids. The J segment lost 6 bases and the V segment lost 0 bases, leaving 7 bases of the junction unmatched. CDR1 is MGHRA and CDR2 is YSYEKL in the germline V gene. CDR3 loop: CASSQDRRGRDEKLFF. Written as DNA, the CDR3 is TGCGCCAGCAGCCAAGATAGGAGGGGGCGAGATGAAAAACTGTTTTTT.

The chain recombines TRBV4-1 with TRBJ1-2, with D maybe TRBD1 (5 bases). CDR1 MGHRA and CDR2 YSYEKL come from the germline V gene. Trimming stripped 0 bases from V and 4 bases from J, with 18 bases between. The CDR3 is made up of 17 amino acids. The CDR3 DNA sequence: TGCGCCAGCAGCCAAGATTTCTCCCGACAGTTAGTCTATGGCTACACCTTC. The encoded protein is CASSQDFSRQLVYGYTF.

The rearrangement uses TRBV2 and TRBJ2-7, with TRBD1 as a possible D gene (5 bases). From germline, CDR1 is SNHLY and CDR2 FYNNEI. The germline V and J ends were trimmed by 4 bases and 2 bases, with 12 bases remaining between them. The CDR3 extends over 14 amino acids. The CDR3 DNA reads TGTGCCAGCAGTGGGCGGCAGGGTGCCTACGAGCAGTACTTC. Protein: CASSGRQGAYEQYF.

This clone was picked up a small number of times. V usage is TRBV19 and J usage is TRBJ1-2; D unclear. V was trimmed by 3 bases and J by 13 bases, leaving 15 bases between them. The V gene's germline CDR1 is LNHDA and CDR2 SQIVND (reference sequence). CDR3 length: 12 amino acids. The CDR3 DNA reads TGTGCCAGTAGTATGCCGGAGCTTGGTTGCACCTTC. Translation: CASSMPELGCTF.

This clone occurred once. The chain employs TRBV19 and TRBJ2-7, with 8 bases identical to TRBD1. Germline V gives CDR1 LNHDA, CDR2 SQIVND (reference sequence). V was pared by 3 bases and J by 6 bases, with 10 bases of the junction left unmatched. CDR3 length: 15 amino acids. The CDR3 region has the DNA TGTGCCAGTAGTATCAACGTTCAAACAGGGGGCGAGCAGTACTTC. Its translation is CASSINVQTGGEQYF.

The chain's CDR3 is CASRKMTAYTGELFF. CDR3 bases: TGTGCCAGCCGAAAAATGACAGCCTACACCGGGGAGCTGTTTTTT. This chain joins TRBV27 and TRBJ2-2, with a possible D match to TRBD1 (5 bases). Germline values: CDR1 MNHEY, CDR2 SMNVEV (reference sequence). V lost 8 bases, J lost 3 bases, and 16 bases lay in between. This CDR3 spans 15 amino acids.

The sample holds one count of this clone. The V call is TRBV7-6, the J call TRBJ2-7; 9 bases align to TRBD1. Per germline, CDR1 SGHVS and CDR2 FNYEAQ. V was pared by 1 base and J by 5 bases, with 6 bases of the junction left unmatched. This CDR3 comprises 15 residues. CDR3 bases: TGTGCCAGCAGCTTAGTCCGGGACAGGGACAACGAGCAGTACTTC. Amino acids: CASSLVRDRDNEQYF.

CDR3 loop: CASSWANVTVIQETQYF. CDR3 DNA sequence: TGTGCCAGCAGCTGGGCGAACGTGACAGTAATTCAAGAGACCCAGTACTTC. V usage is TRBV11-2 and J usage is TRBJ2-5; TRBD1 is a possible D gene (5 bases). The CDR3 runs 17 residues. Germline assignment: CDR1 SGHAT and CDR2 FQNNGV. Trimming took off 4 bases at V and 2 bases at J, with 20 bases between the two ends. The variable domain in full, with the rest retrieved from reference TRBV11-2 and TRBJ2-5, is EAGVAQSPRYKIIEKRQSVAFWCNPISGHATLYWYQQILGQGPKLLIQFQNNGVVDDSQLPKDRFSAERLKGVDSTLKIQPAKLEDSAVYLCASSWANVTVIQETQYFGPGTRLLVL.

This clone was found once. The J gene is TRBJ1-2, the V gene TRBV19; TRBD1 might be the D (5 bases). Germline V lookup: CDR1 LNHDA, CDR2 SQIVND (reference sequence). The CDR3 totals 12 residues. The germline V and J ends were trimmed by 7 bases and 3 bases, with 9 bases remaining between them. The CDR3 nucleotides read TGTGCCAGTACCAAGGGGCACTATGGCTACACCTTC. This gives the protein CASTKGHYGYTF.

This sequence joins TRBV27 and TRBJ1-2, with a weak D call TRBD1 (5 bases). The length of the CDR3 is 15 residues. Germline V CDR1 and CDR2: MNHEY, SMNVEV (reference sequence). The germline V and J ends were trimmed by 0 bases and 4 bases, with 12 bases remaining between them. CDR3: CASSLSLGLSYGYTF. CDR3 bases: TGTGCCAGCAGTTTATCCTTGGGACTTTCCTATGGCTACACCTTC.

The V and J genes are TRBV12-3 or TRBV12-4 and TRBJ1-4; D not certain. This CDR3 comprises 11 residues. V was trimmed by 5 bases and J by 4 bases, leaving 2 bases between them. CDR3 loop: CASSLNEKLFF. CDR3 bases: TGTGCCAGCAGTCTTAATGAAAAACTGTTTTTT.

For the CDR3, the DNA is TGTGCCAGCAGCCAAGTTGATAGGAGGGAGACCCAGTACTTC. It specifies CASSQVDRRETQYF. V gene TRBV4-2 combines with J gene TRBJ2-5; tentative D call: TRBD2 (5 bases). From germline, CDR1 is LGHNA and CDR2 YNFKEQ. This CDR3 has 14 amino acids. V was shortened by 1 base and J by 5 bases, with 11 bases between the two germline ends.

The chain couples TRBV27 to TRBJ2-4, with D maybe TRBD2 (6 bases). The CDR3 length is 14 residues. The germline V and J ends were trimmed by 3 bases and 6 bases, with 12 bases remaining between them. The germline V gene encodes CDR1 MNHEY and CDR2 SMNVEV (reference sequence). CDR3 nucleotides: TGTGCCAGCAGTTTCAGAGAGGGAGGAAACATTCAGTACTTC. Residues: CASSFREGGNIQYF.

The chain combines TRBV10-1 with TRBJ2-2; TRBD1 matches 8 bases. Looked up from germline, CDR1 is WNHNN and CDR2 is SYGVQD (reference sequence). The CDR3 length is 17 residues. With 3 bases clipped from V and 3 bases from J, the junction kept 9 bases outside the gene matches. The DNA of the CDR3 is TGCGCCAGCAGTGATCCAGGGGGCGTACGCGACACCGGGGAGCTGTTTTTT. Amino acid sequence: CASSDPGGVRDTGELFF.

The chain combines TRBV5-5 with TRBJ2-7; tentative D call: TRBD1 (6 bases). Per the germline V gene, CDR1 is SGHKS and CDR2 is YYEKEE (reference sequence). The CDR3 loop spans 13 amino acids. V dropped 4 bases and J dropped 4 bases, with 12 bases sitting between them. CDR3 protein: CASSRDILYEQYF. As DNA, the CDR3 is TGTGCCAGCAGCCGGGACATTCTTTACGAGCAGTACTTC. Full variable domain (missing parts from reference TRBV5-5 and TRBJ2-7): DAGVTQSPTHLIKTRGQQVTLRCSPISGHKSVSWYQQVLGQGPQFIFQYYEKEERGRGNFPDRFSARQFPNYSSELNVNALLLGDSALYLCASSRDILYEQYFGPGTRLTVT.

The CDR3 loop reads CASSESGLVYDTQYF. CDR3 in DNA: TGTGCCAGCAGTGAATCAGGACTAGTTTACGATACGCAGTATTTT. J is TRBJ2-3 and V is TRBV2, with 7 bases matching TRBD2. CDR3 length: 15 amino acids. V lost 2 bases to trimming and J lost 6 bases; unmatched junction nucleotides: 8. Germline V lookup: CDR1 SNHLY, CDR2 FYNNEI.